This TCR beta chain was documented in a study of control samples from healthy donors and cancer patients. From germline, CDR1 is GTSNPN and CDR2 SVGIG (reference sequence). This CDR3 is built from 12 residues. Trimming left V 2 bases short and J 4 bases short, with 8 bases between. The table came from immunoSEQ multiplex PCR; TCRdb's copy has only in-frame clones and leaves some out. The sample records about 36,000 clones, about 94% being singletons. The sample comprised PBMCs. This sequence was found in a man in his forties or fifties with colorectal cancer. The chain is built from TRBV30 and TRBJ2-5; TRBD1 or TRBD2 may be the D gene (5 bases each). CDR3 sequence: CAWSPGTETQYF. The CDR3 region has the DNA TGTGCCTGGAGTCCCGGGACAGAGACCCAGTACTTC.